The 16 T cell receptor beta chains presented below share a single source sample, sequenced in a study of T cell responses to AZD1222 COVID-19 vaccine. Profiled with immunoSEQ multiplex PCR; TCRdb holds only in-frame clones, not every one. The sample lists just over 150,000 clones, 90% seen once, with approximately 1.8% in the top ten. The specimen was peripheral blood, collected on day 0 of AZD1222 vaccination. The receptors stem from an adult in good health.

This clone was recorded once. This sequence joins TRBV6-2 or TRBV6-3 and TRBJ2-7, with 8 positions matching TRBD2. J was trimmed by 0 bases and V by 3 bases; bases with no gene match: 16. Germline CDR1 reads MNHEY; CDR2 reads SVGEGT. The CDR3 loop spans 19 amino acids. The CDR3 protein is CASSYTPQVAGSYSYEQYF. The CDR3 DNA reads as TGTGCCAGCAGTTATACCCCCCAGGTAGCGGGGTCATACTCCTACGAGCAGTACTTC.

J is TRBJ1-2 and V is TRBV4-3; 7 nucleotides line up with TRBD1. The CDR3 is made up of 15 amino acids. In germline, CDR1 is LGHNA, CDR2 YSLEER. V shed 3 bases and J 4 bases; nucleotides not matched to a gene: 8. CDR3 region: CASSHSRTGAYGYTF. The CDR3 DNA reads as TGCGCCAGCAGCCACTCAAGAACAGGGGCCTATGGCTACACCTTC.

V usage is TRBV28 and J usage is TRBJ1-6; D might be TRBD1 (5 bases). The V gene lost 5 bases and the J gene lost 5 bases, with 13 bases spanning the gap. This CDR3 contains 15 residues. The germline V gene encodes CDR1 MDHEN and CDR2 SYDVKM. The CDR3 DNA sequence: TGTGCCAGCAGTCCCCGGGGACGGAATAATTCACCCCTCCACTTT. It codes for CASSPRGRNNSPLHF.

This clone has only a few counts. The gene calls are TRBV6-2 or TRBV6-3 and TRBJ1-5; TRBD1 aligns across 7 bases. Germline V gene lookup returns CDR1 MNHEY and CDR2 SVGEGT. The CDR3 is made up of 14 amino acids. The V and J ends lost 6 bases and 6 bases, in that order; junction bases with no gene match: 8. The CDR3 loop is CASSLEGGGQPQHF. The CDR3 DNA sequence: TGTGCCAGCAGCCTAGAAGGGGGCGGTCAGCCCCAGCATTTT.

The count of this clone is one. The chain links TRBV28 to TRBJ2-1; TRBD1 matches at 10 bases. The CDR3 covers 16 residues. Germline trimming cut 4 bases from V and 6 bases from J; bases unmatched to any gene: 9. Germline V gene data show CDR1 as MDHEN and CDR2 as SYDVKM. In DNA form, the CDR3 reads TGTGCCAGCAGTTCCGTACGTAGGACAGGGGGCAATGAGCAGTTCTTC. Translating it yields CASSSVRRTGGNEQFF.

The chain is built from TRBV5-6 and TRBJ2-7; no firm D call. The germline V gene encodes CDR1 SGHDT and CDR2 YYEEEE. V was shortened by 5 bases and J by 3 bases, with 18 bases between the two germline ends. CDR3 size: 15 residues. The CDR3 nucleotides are TGTGCCAGCAGAATTGGGCCAGAGGTAGTCTACGAGCAGTACTTC. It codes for CASRIGPEVVYEQYF.

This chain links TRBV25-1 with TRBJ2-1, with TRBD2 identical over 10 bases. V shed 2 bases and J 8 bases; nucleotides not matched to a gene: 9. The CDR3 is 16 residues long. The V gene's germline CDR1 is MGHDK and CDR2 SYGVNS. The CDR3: CASSELGAGGRDEQFF. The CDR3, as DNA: TGTGCCAGCAGTGAACTCGGAGCGGGAGGGAGGGATGAGCAGTTCTTC.

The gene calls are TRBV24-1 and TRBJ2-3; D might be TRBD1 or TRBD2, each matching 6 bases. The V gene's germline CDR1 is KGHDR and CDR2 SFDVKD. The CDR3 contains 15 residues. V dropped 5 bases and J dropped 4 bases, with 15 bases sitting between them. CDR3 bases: TGTGCCACCAGTGCCAGAGGGGGGCTCGCAGATACGCAGTATTTT. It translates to CATSARGGLADTQYF.

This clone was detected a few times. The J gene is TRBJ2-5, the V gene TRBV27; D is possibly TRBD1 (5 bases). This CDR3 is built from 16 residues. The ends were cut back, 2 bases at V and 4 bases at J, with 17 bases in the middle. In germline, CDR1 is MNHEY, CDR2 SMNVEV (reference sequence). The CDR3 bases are TGTGCCAGCAGTTTAGTCGGAAGCAGGGTAATAGAGACCCAGTACTTC. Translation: CASSLVGSRVIETQYF.

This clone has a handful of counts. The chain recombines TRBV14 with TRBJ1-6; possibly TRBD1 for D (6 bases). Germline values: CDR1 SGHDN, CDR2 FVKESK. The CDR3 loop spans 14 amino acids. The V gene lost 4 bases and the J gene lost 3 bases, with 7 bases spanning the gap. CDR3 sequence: CASSLQGYNSPLHF. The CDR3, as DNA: TGTGCCAGCAGCCTACAGGGCTATAATTCACCCCTCCACTTT.

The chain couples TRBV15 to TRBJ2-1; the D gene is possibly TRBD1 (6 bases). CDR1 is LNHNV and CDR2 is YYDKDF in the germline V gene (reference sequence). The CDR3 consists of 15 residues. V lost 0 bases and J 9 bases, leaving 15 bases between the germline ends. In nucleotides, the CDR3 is TGTGCCACCAGCAGAGATATACAGGGTATTGGTGAGCAGTTCTTC. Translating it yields CATSRDIQGIGEQFF. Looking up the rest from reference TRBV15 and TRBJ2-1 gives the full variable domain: DAMVIQNPRYQVTQFGKPVTLSCSQTLNHNVMYWYQQKSSQAPKLLFHYYDKDFNNEADTPDNFQSRRPNTSFCFLDIRSPGLGDTAMYLCATSRDIQGIGEQFFGPGTRLTVL.

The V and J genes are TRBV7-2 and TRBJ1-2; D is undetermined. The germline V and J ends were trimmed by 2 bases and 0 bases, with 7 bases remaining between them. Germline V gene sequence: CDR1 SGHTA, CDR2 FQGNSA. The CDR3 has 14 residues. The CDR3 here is CASSLWGANYGYTF. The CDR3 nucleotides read TGTGCCAGCAGCTTATGGGGAGCTAACTATGGCTACACCTTC.

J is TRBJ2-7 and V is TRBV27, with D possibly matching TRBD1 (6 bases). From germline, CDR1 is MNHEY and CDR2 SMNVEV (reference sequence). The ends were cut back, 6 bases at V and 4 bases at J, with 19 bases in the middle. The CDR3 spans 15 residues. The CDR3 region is CASSQTGLGSYEQYF. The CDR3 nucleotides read TGTGCCAGCAGCCAGACAGGCTTGGGGTCTTACGAGCAGTACTTC.

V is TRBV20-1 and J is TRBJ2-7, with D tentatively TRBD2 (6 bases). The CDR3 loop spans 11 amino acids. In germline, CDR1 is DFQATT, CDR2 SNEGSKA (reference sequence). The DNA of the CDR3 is TGCAGGGCGGTCGGGGGAAGCGAGCAGTACTTC. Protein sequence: CRAVGGSEQYF.

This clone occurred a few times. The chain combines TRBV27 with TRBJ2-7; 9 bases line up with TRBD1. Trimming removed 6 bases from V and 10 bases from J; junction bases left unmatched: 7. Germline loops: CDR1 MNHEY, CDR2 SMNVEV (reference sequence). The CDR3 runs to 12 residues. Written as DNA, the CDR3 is TGTGCCAGCAGCTTCGGACAGGGGCATCAGTACTTC. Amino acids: CASSFGQGHQYF.

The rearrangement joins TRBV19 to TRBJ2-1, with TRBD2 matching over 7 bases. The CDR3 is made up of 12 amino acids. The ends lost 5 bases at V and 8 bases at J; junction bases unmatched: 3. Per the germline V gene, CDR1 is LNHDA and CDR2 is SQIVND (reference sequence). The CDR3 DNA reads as TGTGCCAGTAGTGCCGCGGGAGATGAGCAGTTCTTC. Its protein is CASSAAGDEQFF.